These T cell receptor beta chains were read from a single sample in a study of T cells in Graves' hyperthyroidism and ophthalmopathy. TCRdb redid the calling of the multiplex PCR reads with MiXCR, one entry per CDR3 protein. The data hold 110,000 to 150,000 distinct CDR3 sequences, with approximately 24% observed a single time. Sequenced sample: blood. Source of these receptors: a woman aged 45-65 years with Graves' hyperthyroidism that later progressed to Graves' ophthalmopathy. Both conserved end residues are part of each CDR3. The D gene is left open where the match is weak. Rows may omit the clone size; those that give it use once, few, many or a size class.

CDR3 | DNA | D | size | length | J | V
CASSLGPRDGLNEKLFF | TGCGCCAGCAGCTTGGGTCCTAGAGACGGACTTAATGAAAAACTGTTTTTT | NA | NA | 17 | TRBJ1-4 | TRBV5-1
CASSPLVSSYNEQFF | TGTGCCAGCTCACCACTGGTCAGCTCCTACAATGAGCAGTTCTTC | NA | many | 15 | TRBJ2-1 | TRBV18
CASKRDSVGPLHF | TGTGCCAGCAAGCGGGACTCCGTCGGTCCCCTCCACTTT | NA | NA | 13 | TRBJ1-6 | TRBV12-3/TRBV12-4
CASSLVQGSSYEQYF | TGTGCCAGCAGCTTAGTACAGGGAAGCTCCTACGAGCAGTACTTC | NA | many | 15 | TRBJ2-7 | TRBV7-8
CASSLGRTNLNTIYF | TGCGCCAGCAGCTTGGGCAGGACTAACCTAAACACCATATATTTT | NA | NA | 15 | TRBJ1-3 | TRBV5-1
CASSPPGRRGEKLFF | TGTGCCAGCAGTCCACCCGGCAGGAGAGGTGAAAAACTGTTTTTT | NA | NA | 15 | TRBJ1-4 | TRBV28
CSARDGGTGTGELFF | TGCAGTGCTAGAGATGGTGGGACCGGCACCGGGGAGCTGTTTTTT | NA | NA | 15 | TRBJ2-2 | TRBV20-1
CASSQDFLARDPEFF | TGCGCCAGCAGCCAAGATTTCTTGGCACGGGACCCCGAGTTCTTC | NA | NA | 15 | TRBJ2-1 | TRBV4-1
CASSQEGGSTDTQYF | TGTGCCAGCAGCCAAGAGGGAGGGAGCACAGATACGCAGTATTTT | TRBD2 | many | 15 | TRBJ2-3 | TRBV3-1
CASSLWDKNTEAFF | TGTGCCAGCAGCCTATGGGACAAGAACACTGAAGCTTTCTTT | NA | NA | 14 | TRBJ1-1 | TRBV14
CASSLASGGFNNEQFF | TGTGCCAGCAGCTTGGCAAGCGGCGGATTTAACAATGAGCAGTTCTTC | NA | many | 16 | TRBJ2-1 | TRBV5-5
CASSYQGGRETQYF | TGTGCCAGCAGCTATCAGGGGGGTCGGGAGACCCAGTACTTC | NA | NA | 14 | TRBJ2-5 | TRBV6-2/TRBV6-3
CASSLSRANEQFF | TGTGCCAGCAGTTTAAGTCGGGCCAATGAGCAGTTCTTC | NA | many | 13 | TRBJ2-1 | TRBV27
CASSVVPGSGELFF | TGTGCCAGCAGCGTAGTTCCGGGGTCCGGGGAGCTGTTTTTT | NA | many | 14 | TRBJ2-2 | TRBV9
CASSPALSSYEQYF | TGTGCCAGTAGTCCAGCACTAAGCTCCTACGAGCAGTACTTC | NA | NA | 14 | TRBJ2-7 | TRBV19
CASSSPGLVGYEQYF | TGTGCCAGCAGTTCCCCGGGACTAGTGGGTTACGAGCAGTACTTC | TRBD2 | many | 15 | TRBJ2-7 | TRBV6-1
CASSSTGIPAEKLFF | TGTGCCAGCTCCTCAACCGGGATTCCAGCTGAAAAACTGTTTTTT | NA | many | 15 | TRBJ1-4 | TRBV18
CASSFGRSYPGDTQYF | TGTGCCAGCAGTTTTGGCAGGTCCTATCCCGGGGATACGCAGTATTTT | NA | few | 16 | TRBJ2-3 | TRBV28
CASSPRQAPNNEQFF | TGTGCCAGCAGTCCGCGACAGGCTCCCAACAATGAGCAGTTCTTC | NA | many | 15 | TRBJ2-1 | TRBV27
CSVESTYNEQFF | TGCAGCGTTGAGTCCACCTACAATGAGCAGTTCTTC | NA | NA | 12 | TRBJ2-1 | TRBV29-1
CASSVQGGAYEQYF | TGTGCCAGCAGCGTCCAGGGGGGGGCCTACGAGCAGTACTTC | NA | many | 14 | TRBJ2-7 | TRBV7-9
CASRPDRAGPQYF | TGTGCCAGCAGACCGGACAGGGCAGGGCCGCAGTATTTT | TRBD1 | many | 13 | TRBJ2-3 | TRBV6-1
CSVERGGGRSLTDTQYF | TGCAGCGTTGAGCGCGGGGGGGGAAGGTCACTCACAGATACGCAGTATTTT | TRBD2 | few | 17 | TRBJ2-3 | TRBV29-1
CATSDHRVAGTQYF | TGTGCCACCAGTGATCACAGAGTTGCAGGGACCCAGTACTTC | NA | NA | 14 | TRBJ2-5 | TRBV24-1
CASSYDSGKQYF | TGTGCCAGCAGTTACGACAGTGGAAAGCAGTACTTC | NA | many | 12 | TRBJ2-7 | TRBV6-5
CASSRGGSTDTQYF | TGTGCCAGCAGTCGGGGGGGGAGCACAGATACGCAGTATTTT | TRBD2 | few | 14 | TRBJ2-3 | TRBV12-3/TRBV12-4
CASSVAVTGGNTEAFF | TGTGCCAGCAGCGTAGCTGTTACAGGGGGTAACACTGAAGCTTTCTTT | TRBD1 | many | 16 | TRBJ1-1 | TRBV9
CASSPRTGVLNTEAFF | TGTGCCAGCAGTCCCCGGACAGGGGTTCTTAACACTGAAGCTTTCTTT | TRBD1 | NA | 16 | TRBJ1-1 | TRBV27